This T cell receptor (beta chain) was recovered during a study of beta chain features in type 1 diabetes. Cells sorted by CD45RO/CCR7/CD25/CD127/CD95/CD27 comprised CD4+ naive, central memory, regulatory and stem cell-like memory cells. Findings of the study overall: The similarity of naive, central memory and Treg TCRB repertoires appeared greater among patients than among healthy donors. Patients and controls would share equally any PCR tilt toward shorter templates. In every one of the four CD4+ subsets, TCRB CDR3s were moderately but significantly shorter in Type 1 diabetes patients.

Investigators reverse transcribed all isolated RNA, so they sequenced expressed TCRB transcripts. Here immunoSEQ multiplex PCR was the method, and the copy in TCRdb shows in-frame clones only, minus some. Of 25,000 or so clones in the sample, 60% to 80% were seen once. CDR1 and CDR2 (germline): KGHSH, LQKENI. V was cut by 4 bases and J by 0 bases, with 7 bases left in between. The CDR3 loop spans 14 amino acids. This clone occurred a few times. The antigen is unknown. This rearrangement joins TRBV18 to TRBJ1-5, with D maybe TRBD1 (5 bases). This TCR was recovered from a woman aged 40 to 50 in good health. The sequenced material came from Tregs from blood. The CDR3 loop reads CASSRGVSNQPQHF. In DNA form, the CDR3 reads TGTGCCAGCTCACGGGGGGTTAGCAATCAGCCCCAGCATTTT.